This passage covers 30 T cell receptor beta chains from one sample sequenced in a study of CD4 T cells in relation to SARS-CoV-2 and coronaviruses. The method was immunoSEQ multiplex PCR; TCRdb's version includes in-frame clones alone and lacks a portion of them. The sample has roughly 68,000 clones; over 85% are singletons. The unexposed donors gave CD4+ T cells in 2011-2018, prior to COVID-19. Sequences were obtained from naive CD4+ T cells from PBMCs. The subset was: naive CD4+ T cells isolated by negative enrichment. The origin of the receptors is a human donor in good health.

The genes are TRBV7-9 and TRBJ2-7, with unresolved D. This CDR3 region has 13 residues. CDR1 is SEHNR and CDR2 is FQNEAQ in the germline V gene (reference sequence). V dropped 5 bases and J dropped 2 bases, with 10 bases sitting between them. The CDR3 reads CASSQRTAYEQYF. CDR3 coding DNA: TGTGCCAGCAGCCAAAGGACCGCCTACGAGCAGTACTTC.

CDR3 sequence reads: CASSFQGGREAFF. Here the CDR3 DNA reads TGTGCCAGCAGCTTTCAGGGGGGTCGGGAAGCTTTCTTT. The J gene is TRBJ1-1, the V gene TRBV7-2; TRBD1 aligns across 7 bases. The junction had 6 bases not matched to a gene; V was cut back by 3 bases and J by 8 bases. From germline, CDR1 is SGHTA and CDR2 FQGNSA. The CDR3 runs to 13 residues.

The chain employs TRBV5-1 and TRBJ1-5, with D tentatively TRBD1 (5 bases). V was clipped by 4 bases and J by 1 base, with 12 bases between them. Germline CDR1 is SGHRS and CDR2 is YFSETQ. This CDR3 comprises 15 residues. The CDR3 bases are TGCGCCAGCAGCCTAACCGGGGGGAGCAATCAGCCCCAGCATTTT. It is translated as CASSLTGGSNQPQHF.

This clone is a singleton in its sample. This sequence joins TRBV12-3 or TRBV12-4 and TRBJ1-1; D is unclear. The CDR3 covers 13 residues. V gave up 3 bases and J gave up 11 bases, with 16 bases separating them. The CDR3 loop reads CASSLYVGSEAFF. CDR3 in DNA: TGTGCCAGCAGTTTGTATGTAGGGTCGGAGGCTTTCTTT.

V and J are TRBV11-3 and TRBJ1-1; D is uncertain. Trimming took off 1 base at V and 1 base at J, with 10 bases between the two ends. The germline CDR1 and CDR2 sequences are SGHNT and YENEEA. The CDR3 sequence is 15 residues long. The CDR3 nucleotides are TGTGCCAGCAGCTTAGGTCGGGCAGGGAACACTGAAGCTTTCTTT. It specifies CASSLGRAGNTEAFF.

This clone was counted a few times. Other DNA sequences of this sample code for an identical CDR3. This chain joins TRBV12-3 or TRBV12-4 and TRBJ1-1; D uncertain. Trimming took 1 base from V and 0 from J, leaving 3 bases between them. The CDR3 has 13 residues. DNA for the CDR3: TGTGCCAGCAGTTTAGGGGTGAACACTGAAGCTTTCTTT. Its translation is CASSLGVNTEAFF.

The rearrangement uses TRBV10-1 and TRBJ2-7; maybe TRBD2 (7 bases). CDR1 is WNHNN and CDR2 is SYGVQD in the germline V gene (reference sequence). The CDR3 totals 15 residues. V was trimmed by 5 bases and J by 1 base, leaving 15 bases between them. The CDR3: CASSPGGRGSYEQYF. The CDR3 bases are TGCGCCAGCAGTCCGGGGGGCAGGGGTTCCTACGAGCAGTACTTC.

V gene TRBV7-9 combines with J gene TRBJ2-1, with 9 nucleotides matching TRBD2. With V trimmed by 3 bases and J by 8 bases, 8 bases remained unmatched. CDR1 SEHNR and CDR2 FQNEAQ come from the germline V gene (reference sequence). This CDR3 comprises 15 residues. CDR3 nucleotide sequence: TGTGCCAGCAGCTTTAATAGCGGGAGTGTGGATGAGCAGTTCTTC. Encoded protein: CASSFNSGSVDEQFF.

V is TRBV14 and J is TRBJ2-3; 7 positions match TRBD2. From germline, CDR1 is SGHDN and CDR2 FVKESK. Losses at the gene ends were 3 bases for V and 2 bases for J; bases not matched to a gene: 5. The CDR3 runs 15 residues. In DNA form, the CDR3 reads TGTGCCAGCAGCCAGACTAGCTGGTACACAGATACGCAGTATTTT. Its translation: CASSQTSWYTDTQYF.

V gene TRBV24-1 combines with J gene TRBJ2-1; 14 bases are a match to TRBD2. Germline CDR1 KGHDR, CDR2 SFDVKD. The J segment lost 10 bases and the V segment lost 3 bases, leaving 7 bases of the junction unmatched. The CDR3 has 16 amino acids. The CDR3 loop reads CATSDPGLAGAEEQFF. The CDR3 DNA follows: TGTGCCACCAGTGATCCGGGACTAGCGGGAGCAGAAGAGCAGTTCTTC.

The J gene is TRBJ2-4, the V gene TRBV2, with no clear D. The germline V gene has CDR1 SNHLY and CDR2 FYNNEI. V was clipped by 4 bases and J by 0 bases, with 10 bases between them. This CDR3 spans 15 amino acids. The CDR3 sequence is CASSGDSKAKNIQYF. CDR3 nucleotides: TGTGCCAGCAGTGGAGACTCCAAAGCCAAAAACATTCAGTACTTC. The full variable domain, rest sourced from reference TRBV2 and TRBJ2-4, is EPEVTQTPSHQVTQMGQEVILRCVPISNHLYFYWYRQILGQKVEFLVSFYNNEISEKSEIFDDQFSVERPDGSNFTLKIRSTKLEDSAMYFCASSGDSKAKNIQYFGAGTRLSVL.

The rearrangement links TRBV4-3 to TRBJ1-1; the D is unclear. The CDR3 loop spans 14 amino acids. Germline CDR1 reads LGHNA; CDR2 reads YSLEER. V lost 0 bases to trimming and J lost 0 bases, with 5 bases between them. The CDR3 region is CASSQEPMNTEAFF. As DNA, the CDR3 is TGCGCCAGCAGCCAAGAACCCATGAACACTGAAGCTTTCTTT.

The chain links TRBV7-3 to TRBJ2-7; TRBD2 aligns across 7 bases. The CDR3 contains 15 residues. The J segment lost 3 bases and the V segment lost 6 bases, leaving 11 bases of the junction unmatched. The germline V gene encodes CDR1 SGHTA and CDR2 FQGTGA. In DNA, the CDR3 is TGTGCCAGCAGTCCTCGGGGCGGGAGAAACTACGAGCAGTACTTC. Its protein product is CASSPRGGRNYEQYF.

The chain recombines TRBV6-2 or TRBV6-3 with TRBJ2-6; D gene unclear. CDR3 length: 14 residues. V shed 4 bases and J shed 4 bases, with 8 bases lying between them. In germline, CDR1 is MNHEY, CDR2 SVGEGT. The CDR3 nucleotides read TGTGCCAGCAGTTCCCCCCTCGGGGCCAACGTCCTGACTTTC. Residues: CASSSPLGANVLTF.

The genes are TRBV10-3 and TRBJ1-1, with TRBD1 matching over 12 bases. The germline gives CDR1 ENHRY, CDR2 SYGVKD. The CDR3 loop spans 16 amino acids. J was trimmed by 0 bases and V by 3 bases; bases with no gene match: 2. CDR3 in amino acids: CAISERDRGLNTEAFF. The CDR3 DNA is TGTGCCATCAGTGAAAGGGACAGGGGGCTGAACACTGAAGCTTTCTTT.

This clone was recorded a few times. The CDR3, as DNA: TGTGCCAGCAGCTTTTCGGGAGGCCCCTACGAGCAGTACTTC. This gives the protein CASSFSGGPYEQYF. The chain employs TRBV7-3 and TRBJ2-7; TRBD2 matches at 7 bases. The CDR3 totals 14 residues. V lost 3 bases and J lost 2; bases outside the gene matches: 4. Germline V gene sequence: CDR1 SGHTA, CDR2 FQGTGA.

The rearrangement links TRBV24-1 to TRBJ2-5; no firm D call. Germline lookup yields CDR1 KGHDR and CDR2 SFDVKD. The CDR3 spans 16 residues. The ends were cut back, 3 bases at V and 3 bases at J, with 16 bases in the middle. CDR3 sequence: CATSDPSGSSKETQYF. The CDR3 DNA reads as TGTGCCACCAGTGATCCCTCCGGGTCCTCAAAAGAGACCCAGTACTTC.

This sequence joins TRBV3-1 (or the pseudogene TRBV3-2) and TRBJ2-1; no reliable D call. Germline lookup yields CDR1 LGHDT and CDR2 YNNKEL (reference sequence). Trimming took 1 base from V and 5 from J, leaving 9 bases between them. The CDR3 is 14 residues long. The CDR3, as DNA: TGTGCCAGCAGCCAAGGTCGACGGGACAATGAGCAGTTCTTC. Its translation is CASSQGRRDNEQFF.

The CDR3 region is CASSPSLAQSTDTQYF. Written as DNA, the CDR3 is TGTGCCAGCAGCCCTTCCCTAGCGCAAAGCACAGATACGCAGTATTTT. The chain employs TRBV3-1 (or the pseudogene TRBV3-2) and TRBJ2-3, with D possibly being TRBD2 (6 bases). Germline V gene sequence: CDR1 LGHDT, CDR2 YNNKEL (reference sequence). The CDR3 covers 16 residues. Trimming took off 4 bases at V and 0 bases at J, with 14 bases between the two ends.

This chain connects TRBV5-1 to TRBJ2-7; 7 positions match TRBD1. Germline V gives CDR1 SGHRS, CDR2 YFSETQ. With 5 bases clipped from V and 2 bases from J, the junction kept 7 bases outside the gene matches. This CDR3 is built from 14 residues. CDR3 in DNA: TGCGCCAGCAGACCCCGACAGGGACCCTACGAGCAGTACTTC. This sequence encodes CASRPRQGPYEQYF.

CDR3 loop: CASRGGLGYNEQFF. CDR3 bases: TGCGCCAGCCGGGGGGGACTAGGTTACAATGAGCAGTTCTTC. The rearrangement uses TRBV5-1 and TRBJ2-1, with 8 bases fitting TRBD2. The CDR3 is made up of 14 amino acids. Germline values: CDR1 SGHRS, CDR2 YFSETQ. After removal of 7 bases from V and 4 bases from J, the junction contained 7 bases not matched to a gene.

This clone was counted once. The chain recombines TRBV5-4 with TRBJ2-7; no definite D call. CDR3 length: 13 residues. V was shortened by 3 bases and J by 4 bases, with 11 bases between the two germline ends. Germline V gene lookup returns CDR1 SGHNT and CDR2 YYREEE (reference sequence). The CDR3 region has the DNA TGTGCCAGCAGCTCCTCCCCGGGTTACGAGCAGTACTTC. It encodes CASSSSPGYEQYF. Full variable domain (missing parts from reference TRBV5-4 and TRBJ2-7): ETGVTQSPTHLIKTRGQQVTLRCSSQSGHNTVSWYQQALGQGPQFIFQYYREEENGRGNFPPRFSGLQFPNYSSELNVNALELDDSALYLCASSSSPGYEQYFGPGTRLTVT.

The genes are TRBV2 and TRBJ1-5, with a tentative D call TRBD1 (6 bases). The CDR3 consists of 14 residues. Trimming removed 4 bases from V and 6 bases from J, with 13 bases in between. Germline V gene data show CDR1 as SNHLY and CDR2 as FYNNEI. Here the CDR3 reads CASSAQGPGQPQHF. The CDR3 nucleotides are TGTGCCAGCAGTGCACAGGGCCCCGGTCAGCCCCAGCATTTT.

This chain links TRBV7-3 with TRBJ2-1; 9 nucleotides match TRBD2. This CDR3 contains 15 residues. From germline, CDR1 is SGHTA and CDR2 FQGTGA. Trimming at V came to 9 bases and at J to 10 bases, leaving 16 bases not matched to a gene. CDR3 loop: CASRASSGSFTEQFF. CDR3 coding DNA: TGTGCCAGTCGGGCGAGTAGCGGGAGTTTCACGGAGCAGTTCTTC.

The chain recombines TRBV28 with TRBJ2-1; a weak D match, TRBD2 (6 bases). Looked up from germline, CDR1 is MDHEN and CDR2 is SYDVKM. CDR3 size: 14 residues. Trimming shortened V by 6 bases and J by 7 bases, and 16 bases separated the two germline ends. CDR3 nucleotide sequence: TGTGCCAGCAGCGGGGGTGTAGGAGGGAATGAGCAGTTCTTC. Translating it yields CASSGGVGGNEQFF.

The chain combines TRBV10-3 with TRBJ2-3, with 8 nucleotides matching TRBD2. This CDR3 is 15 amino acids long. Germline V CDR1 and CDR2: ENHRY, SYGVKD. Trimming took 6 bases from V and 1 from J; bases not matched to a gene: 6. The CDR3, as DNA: TGTGCCATCAGCACTGGGCGGGAGGGCACAGATACGCAGTATTTT. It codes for CAISTGREGTDTQYF.

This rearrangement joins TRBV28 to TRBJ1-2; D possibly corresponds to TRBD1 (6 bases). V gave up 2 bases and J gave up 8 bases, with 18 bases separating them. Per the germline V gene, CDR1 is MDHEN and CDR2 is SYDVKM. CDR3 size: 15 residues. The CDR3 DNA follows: TGTGCCAGCAGTTTAATGGCAGGGGAGGGTGTCGGCTACACCTTC. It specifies CASSLMAGEGVGYTF.

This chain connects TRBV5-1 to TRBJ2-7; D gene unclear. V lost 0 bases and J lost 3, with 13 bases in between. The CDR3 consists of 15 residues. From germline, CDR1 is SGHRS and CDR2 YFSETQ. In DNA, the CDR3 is TGCGCCAGCAGCTTGGTACTGGGGTCCGGCTACGAGCAGTACTTC. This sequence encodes CASSLVLGSGYEQYF.

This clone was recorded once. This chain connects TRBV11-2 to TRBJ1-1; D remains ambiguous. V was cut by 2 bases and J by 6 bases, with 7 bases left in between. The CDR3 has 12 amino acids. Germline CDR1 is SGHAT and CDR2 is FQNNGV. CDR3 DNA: TGTGCCAGCAGCTTAAAATTGGCTGAAGCTTTCTTT. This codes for CASSLKLAEAFF.

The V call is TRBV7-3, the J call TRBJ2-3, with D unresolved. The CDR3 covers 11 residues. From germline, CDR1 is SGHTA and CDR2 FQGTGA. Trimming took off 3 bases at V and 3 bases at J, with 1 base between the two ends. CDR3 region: CASSFTDTQYF. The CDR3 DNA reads TGTGCCAGCAGCTTTACAGATACGCAGTATTTT.